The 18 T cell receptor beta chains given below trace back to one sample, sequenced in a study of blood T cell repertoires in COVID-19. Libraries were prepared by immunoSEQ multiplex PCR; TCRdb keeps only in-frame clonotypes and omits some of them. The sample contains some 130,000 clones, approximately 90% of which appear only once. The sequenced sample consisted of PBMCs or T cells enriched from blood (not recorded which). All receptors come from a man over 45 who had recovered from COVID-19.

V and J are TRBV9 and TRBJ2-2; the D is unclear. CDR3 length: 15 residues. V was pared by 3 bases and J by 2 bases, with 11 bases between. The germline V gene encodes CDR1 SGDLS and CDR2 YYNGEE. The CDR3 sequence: CASSARRTNTGELFF. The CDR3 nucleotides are TGTGCCAGCAGCGCCCGCCGAACAAACACCGGGGAGCTGTTTTTT.

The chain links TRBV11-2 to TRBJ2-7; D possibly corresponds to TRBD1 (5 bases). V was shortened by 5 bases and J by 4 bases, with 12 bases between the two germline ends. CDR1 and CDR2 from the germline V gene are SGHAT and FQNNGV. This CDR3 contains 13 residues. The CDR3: CASSPTGGYEQYV. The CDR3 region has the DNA TGTGCCAGCAGCCCCACAGGCGGATACGAGCAGTACGTC.

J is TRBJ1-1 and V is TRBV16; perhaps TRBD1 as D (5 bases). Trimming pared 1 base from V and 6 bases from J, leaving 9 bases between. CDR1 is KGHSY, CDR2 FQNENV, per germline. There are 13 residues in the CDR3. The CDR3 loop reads CASSQYRGAEAFF. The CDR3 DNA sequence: TGTGCCAGCAGCCAATATAGGGGCGCTGAAGCTTTCTTT.

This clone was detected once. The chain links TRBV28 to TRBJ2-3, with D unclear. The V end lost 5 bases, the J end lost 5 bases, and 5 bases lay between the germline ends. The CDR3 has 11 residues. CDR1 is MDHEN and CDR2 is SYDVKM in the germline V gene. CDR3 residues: CASSQVDTQYF. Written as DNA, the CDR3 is TGTGCCAGCAGTCAGGTAGATACGCAGTATTTT.

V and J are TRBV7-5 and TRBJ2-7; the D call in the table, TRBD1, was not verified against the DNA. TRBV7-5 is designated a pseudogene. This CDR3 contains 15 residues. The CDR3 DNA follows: TGTGTCAGAAGCCTCCGACAGGGGGACTCCTACGAGCAGTACTTC. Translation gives CVRSLRQGDSYEQYF.

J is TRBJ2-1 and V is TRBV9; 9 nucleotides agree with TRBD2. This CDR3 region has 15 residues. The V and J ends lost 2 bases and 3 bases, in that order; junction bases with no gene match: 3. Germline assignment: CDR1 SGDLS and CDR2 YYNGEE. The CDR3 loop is CASSVTSGDYNEQFF. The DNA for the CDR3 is TGTGCCAGCAGCGTGACTAGCGGAGACTACAATGAGCAGTTCTTC.

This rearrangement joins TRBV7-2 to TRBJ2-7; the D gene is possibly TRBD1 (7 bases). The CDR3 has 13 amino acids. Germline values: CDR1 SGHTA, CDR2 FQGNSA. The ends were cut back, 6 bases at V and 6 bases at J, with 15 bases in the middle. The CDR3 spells CASSYDREAEQYV. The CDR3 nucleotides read TGTGCCAGCAGTTATGACAGGGAGGCCGAGCAGTACGTC.

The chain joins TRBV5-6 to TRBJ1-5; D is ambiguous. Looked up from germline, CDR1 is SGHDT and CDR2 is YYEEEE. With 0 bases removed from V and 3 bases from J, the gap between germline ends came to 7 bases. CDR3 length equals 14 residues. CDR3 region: CASSLGSLNQPQHF. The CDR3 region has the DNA TGTGCCAGCAGCTTGGGTAGCCTCAATCAGCCCCAGCATTTT.

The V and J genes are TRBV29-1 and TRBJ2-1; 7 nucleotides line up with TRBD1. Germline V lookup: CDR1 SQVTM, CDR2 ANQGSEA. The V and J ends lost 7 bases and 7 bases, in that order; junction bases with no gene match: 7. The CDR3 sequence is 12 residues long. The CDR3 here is CSGTGGYNEQFF. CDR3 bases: TGCAGCGGGACAGGAGGTTATAATGAGCAGTTCTTC.

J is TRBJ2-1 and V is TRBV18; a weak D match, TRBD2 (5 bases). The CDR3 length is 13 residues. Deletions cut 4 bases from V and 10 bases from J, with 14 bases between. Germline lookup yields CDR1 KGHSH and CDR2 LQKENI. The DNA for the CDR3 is TGTGCCAGCTCACTACAACCTCCGGGGGAGCAGTTCTTC. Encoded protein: CASSLQPPGEQFF.

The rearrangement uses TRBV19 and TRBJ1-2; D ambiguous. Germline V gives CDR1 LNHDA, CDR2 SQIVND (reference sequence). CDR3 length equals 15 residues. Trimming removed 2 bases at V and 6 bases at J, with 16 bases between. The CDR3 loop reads CASSISPPATNGYTF. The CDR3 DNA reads TGTGCCAGTAGTATATCTCCCCCGGCAACTAATGGCTACACCTTC.

CDR3: CASSLAPGNYGYTF. In DNA form, the CDR3 reads TGTGCCAGCAGCTTAGCGCCGGGAAACTATGGCTACACCTTC. The chain combines TRBV7-2 with TRBJ1-2, with D unclear. Germline V CDR1 and CDR2: SGHTA, FQGNSA. Trimming cost V 0 bases and J 2 bases, with 7 bases left between them. The CDR3 length is 14 residues.

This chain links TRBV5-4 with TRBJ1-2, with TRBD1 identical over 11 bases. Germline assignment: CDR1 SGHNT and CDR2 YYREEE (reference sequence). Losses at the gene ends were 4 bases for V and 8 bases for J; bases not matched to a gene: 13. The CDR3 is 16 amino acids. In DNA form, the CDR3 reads TGTGCCAGCAGCCGCCAACGCGGGACAGGGGGAGGAGGCTACACCTTC. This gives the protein CASSRQRGTGGGGYTF.

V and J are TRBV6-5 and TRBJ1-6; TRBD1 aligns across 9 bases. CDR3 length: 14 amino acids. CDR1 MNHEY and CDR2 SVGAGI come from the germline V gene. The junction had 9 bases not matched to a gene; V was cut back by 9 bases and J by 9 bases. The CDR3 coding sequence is TGTGCCAGTTCCCGGGACAGGGAAAGTTCACCCCTCCACTTT. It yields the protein CASSRDRESSPLHF.

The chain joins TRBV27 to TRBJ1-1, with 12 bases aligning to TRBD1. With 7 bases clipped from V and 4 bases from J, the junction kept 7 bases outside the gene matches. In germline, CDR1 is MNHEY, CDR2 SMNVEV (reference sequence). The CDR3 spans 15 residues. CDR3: CASKGTGGSSTEAFF. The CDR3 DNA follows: TGTGCCAGCAAAGGGACAGGGGGCAGTAGCACTGAAGCTTTCTTT.

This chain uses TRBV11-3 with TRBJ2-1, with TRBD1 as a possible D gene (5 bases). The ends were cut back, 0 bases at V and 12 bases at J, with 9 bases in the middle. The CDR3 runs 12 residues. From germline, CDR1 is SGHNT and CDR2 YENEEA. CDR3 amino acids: CASSLDRQRQFF. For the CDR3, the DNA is TGTGCCAGCAGCTTAGACCGACAGCGGCAGTTCTTC.

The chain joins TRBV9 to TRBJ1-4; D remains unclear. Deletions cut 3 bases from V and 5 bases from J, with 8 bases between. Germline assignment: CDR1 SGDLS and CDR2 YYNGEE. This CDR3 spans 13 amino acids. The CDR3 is CASSGETNEKLFF. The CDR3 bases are TGTGCCAGCAGCGGAGAGACAAATGAAAAACTGTTTTTT.

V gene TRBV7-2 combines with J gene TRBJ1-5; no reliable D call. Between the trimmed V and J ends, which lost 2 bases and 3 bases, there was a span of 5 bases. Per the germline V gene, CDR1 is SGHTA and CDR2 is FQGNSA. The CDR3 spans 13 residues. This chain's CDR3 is CASSLRYNQPQHF. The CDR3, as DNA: TGTGCCAGCAGCTTACGGTACAATCAGCCCCAGCATTTT.